This T cell receptor (beta chain) was captured in a study of shared clonotypes between healthy human individuals. As for the study in general: Per-donor plates numbered three CD4 naive, three CD4 memory, two CD8 naive and one CD8 memory.

CDR3 length: 18 residues. CDR1 and CDR2 from the germline V gene are LGHNA and YSLEER. The germline V and J ends were trimmed by 2 bases and 6 bases, with 23 bases remaining between them. Sequencing used immunoSEQ multiplex PCR; TCRdb keeps in-frame clones, though not all of them. The table has millions of clones, 90% to 95% seen once. Study-wide points: Some clonotypes were shared by all four sorted-subset donors, while others were not shared. The non-shared ones had lower generation probabilities than the shared ones. Among donors, clonotype sharing was expected to be affected by sequencing depth.

About this clone: Its specificity is not known.

The source of this sequence is a man younger than 35 in good health. The rearrangement joins TRBV4-3 to TRBJ2-1; tentative D call: TRBD2 (6 bases). Material for sequencing was naive CD4+ T cells sorted from blood. Subset reported: CD45RA+ positively selected. The CDR3 loop reads CASSQNLRERRGANEQFF. In DNA form, the CDR3 reads TGCGCCAGCAGCCAAAACCTGAGGGAAAGGCGCGGGGCCAATGAGCAGTTCTTC.